These 15 T cell receptor beta chains were sequenced from one sample in a study of blood T cell repertoires in COVID-19. Profiled with immunoSEQ multiplex PCR; TCRdb holds only in-frame clones, not every one. The table shows around 100,000 clones, with approximately 90% occurring only once. The sequencing input was peripheral blood. Source of these receptors: a man aged 45-65 years with active COVID-19.

This rearrangement joins TRBV6-5 to TRBJ2-5; 13 bases line up with TRBD2. The CDR3 has 15 residues. Unmatched junction bases numbered 3, after V lost 6 bases and J lost 2 bases. Germline V CDR1 and CDR2: MNHEY, SVGAGI. As DNA, the CDR3 is TGTGCCAGCAGGCAGACTAGCGGGAGGCAAGAGACCCAGTACTTC. Translating it yields CASRQTSGRQETQYF.

CDR3 DNA: TGTGCCAGCAGCCAAGCAGCGGGGGACTCAAGCTCCTACAATGAGCAGTTCTTC. Protein: CASSQAAGDSSSYNEQFF. The chain joins TRBV4-2 to TRBJ2-1; TRBD2 matches at 8 bases. Trimming took 1 base from V and 0 from J; bases not matched to a gene: 8. Germline values: CDR1 LGHNA, CDR2 YNFKEQ. There are 18 residues in the CDR3.

V gene TRBV6-1 combines with J gene TRBJ2-2; 7 bases align to TRBD2. This CDR3 region has 16 residues. Germline-derived CDR1 and CDR2 are MNHNS and SASEGT. V lost 0 bases, J lost 7 bases, and 8 bases stayed unmatched. The CDR3 spells CASSEAGGRFGGELFF. CDR3 nucleotide sequence: TGTGCCAGCAGTGAAGCGGGAGGGCGGTTCGGCGGGGAGCTGTTTTTT.

The chain has TRBV19 and TRBJ1-5; 7 bases fit TRBD1. V gave up 7 bases and J gave up 5 bases; unmatched junction bases: 5. Germline V gene sequence: CDR1 LNHDA, CDR2 SQIVND (reference sequence). This CDR3 comprises 13 residues. In nucleotides, the CDR3 is TGTGCCAGTACCGGGACAGTCGATCAGCCCCAGCATTTT. This encodes CASTGTVDQPQHF.

This chain connects TRBV9 to TRBJ2-5; perhaps TRBD2 as D (7 bases). Germline lookup yields CDR1 SGDLS and CDR2 YYNGEE. The CDR3 totals 18 residues. Trimming shortened V by 0 bases and J by 1 base, and 19 bases separated the two germline ends. Here the CDR3 reads CASSVGSGAGAFQETQYF. As DNA, the CDR3 is TGTGCCAGCAGCGTAGGAAGCGGCGCGGGGGCTTTCCAAGAGACCCAGTACTTC.

J is TRBJ2-3 and V is TRBV5-6; D may be TRBD2 (5 bases). Germline CDR1 reads SGHDT; CDR2 reads YYEEEE. The CDR3 is made up of 13 amino acids. The V gene lost 4 bases and the J gene lost 9 bases, with 15 bases spanning the gap. The CDR3 here is CASSPLPRATQYF. For the CDR3, the DNA is TGTGCCAGCAGCCCCCTTCCGAGGGCCACGCAGTATTTT.

Concerning this clone itself: Other nucleotide sequences in the sample specify the same CDR3. The chain couples TRBV13 to TRBJ2-7; the match to TRBD1 covers 8 bases. The J segment lost 4 bases and the V segment lost 2 bases, leaving 7 bases of the junction unmatched. Per the germline V gene, CDR1 is PRHDT and CDR2 is FYEKMQ (reference sequence). This CDR3 contains 15 residues. The CDR3 nucleotides are TGTGCCAGCAGCTTACAGGGGGCGAGGTCGTACGAGCAGTACTTC. Its translation is CASSLQGARSYEQYF.

This clone was counted a few times. An end of the junction differs from the germline gene, which may be a read error. CDR3 sequence: CASSLAGANNEQFF. As DNA, the CDR3 is TGTGCCAGCAGCCTAGCGGGGGCCAACAATGAGCAGTTCTTC. The V gene is TRBV7-6, the J gene TRBJ2-1, with TRBD2 matching over 10 bases. Germline V gene data show CDR1 as SGHVS and CDR2 as FNYEAQ. The length of the CDR3 is 14 residues.

This chain joins TRBV7-8 and TRBJ1-2, with D unresolved. V gave up 5 bases and J gave up 11 bases, with 21 bases separating them. This CDR3 contains 14 residues. CDR1 is SGHVS and CDR2 is FQNEAQ in the germline V gene. CDR3 amino acids: CASSPGRPPSGYTF. The CDR3 nucleotides are TGTGCCAGCAGCCCTGGACGGCCACCAAGCGGGTACACCTTC.

The chain joins TRBV5-6 to TRBJ2-2; D possibly corresponds to TRBD2 (5 bases). Germline lookup yields CDR1 SGHDT and CDR2 YYEEEE. The CDR3 is 16 residues long. The V end was cut by 6 bases, the J end by 5 bases, with 20 bases between. The CDR3 protein is CASIHSNYRGTGELFF. The CDR3 nucleotides are TGTGCCAGCATCCATTCGAATTATCGCGGGACCGGGGAGCTGTTTTTT.

The chain uses TRBV6-1 and TRBJ1-2; weak D call: TRBD1 (6 bases). CDR1 MNHNS and CDR2 SASEGT come from the germline V gene. Deletions cut 1 base from V and 3 bases from J, with 12 bases between. The CDR3 has 15 amino acids. The CDR3 sequence: CASSEEIAGDYGYTF. The CDR3 DNA is TGTGCCAGCAGTGAAGAAATAGCAGGGGACTATGGCTACACCTTC.

The chain employs TRBV19 and TRBJ1-3; 7 nucleotides match TRBD1. The ends lost 5 bases at V and 0 bases at J; junction bases unmatched: 10. Germline V gene sequence: CDR1 LNHDA, CDR2 SQIVND (reference sequence). The CDR3 consists of 17 residues. The CDR3, as DNA: TGTGCCAGTAGTCCCGGGACAGACTTCCTCTCTGGAAACACCATATATTTT. Translation gives CASSPGTDFLSGNTIYF. The whole variable domain, remainder taken from reference TRBV19 and TRBJ1-3, is DGGITQSPKYLFRKEGQNVTLSCEQNLNHDAMYWYRQDPGQGLRLIYYSQIVNDFQKGDIAEGYSVSREKKESFPLTVTSAQKNPTAFYLCASSPGTDFLSGNTIYFGEGSWLTVV.

This clone was seen just once. The chain combines TRBV7-2 with TRBJ2-1; TRBD2 matches 9 bases. The length of the CDR3 is 16 residues. The V gene's germline CDR1 is SGHTA and CDR2 FQGNSA. The V gene end was trimmed by 5 bases and the J gene end by 9 bases; junction bases not matched to a gene: 14. Written as DNA, the CDR3 is TGTGCCAGCAGCATCGGGACTAGCCTGTTCCCTTCTGAGCAGTTCTTC. Translating it yields CASSIGTSLFPSEQFF.

V gene TRBV9 combines with J gene TRBJ1-3; 9 nucleotides agree with TRBD1. The junction had 4 bases not matched to a gene; V was cut back by 3 bases and J by 0 bases. The CDR3 totals 16 residues. Germline V lookup: CDR1 SGDLS, CDR2 YYNGEE. The CDR3 DNA is TGTGCCAGCAGCGGCGGGACAGGGAGCTCTGGAAACACCATATATTTT. It encodes CASSGGTGSSGNTIYF.

Only one count was recorded for this clone. The chain is built from TRBV29-1 and TRBJ1-2; TRBD1 matches at 7 bases. Trimming removed 3 bases from V and 1 base from J; junction bases left unmatched: 5. CDR3 length equals 14 residues. Germline V gene data show CDR1 as SQVTM and CDR2 as ANQGSEA. The chain's CDR3 is CSVDPRGNNYGYTF. In DNA, the CDR3 is TGCAGCGTTGATCCCAGGGGGAATAACTATGGCTACACCTTC.